Listed below are T cell receptor beta chains from one sample, sequenced in a study of blood T cell repertoires in COVID-19. Clones were read by immunoSEQ multiplex PCR, and TCRdb kept only the in-frame ones, dropping some. The table lists about 140,000 clones, about 80% of them singletons. Sample: peripheral blood. The receptor source for this set is a human donor in a cohort sampled during active COVID-19. Both conserved end residues are part of each CDR3. The D gene is left open where the match is weak. The size entry is marked missing in some rows and otherwise reads once, few, many or a size class.

v_gene	d_gene	j_gene	abundance	CDR3nt	CDR3aa
TRBV5-6	-	TRBJ2-7	-	TGTGCCAGCAGCCTCGTGGGGCAGGTTAGTCTTCGTGAGCAGTACTTC	CASSLVGQVSLREQYF
TRBV9	TRBD1	TRBJ1-4	once	TGTGCCAGCAGCACGACCGGGACAGTGGCTGCCAAACTGTTTTTT	CASSTTGTVAAKLFF
TRBV9	TRBD1	TRBJ1-1	-	TGTGCCAGCAGCGTGACAGGGCTGGGCACTGAAGCTTTCTTT	CASSVTGLGTEAFF
TRBV27	-	TRBJ2-7	-	TGTGCCAGCAGTCCTCCGGGACACGGAATTCTCGACGAGCAGTACTTC	CASSPPGHGILDEQYF
TRBV2	-	TRBJ2-5	-	TGTGCCAGCGGACGGACAGCCCAAGAGACCCAGTACTTC	CASGRTAQETQYF
TRBV19	TRBD1	TRBJ2-7	-	TGTGCCAGTAGTGTACCGGGACAGGTCTACGAGCAGTACTTC	CASSVPGQVYEQYF
TRBV7-2	-	TRBJ1-1	-	TGTGCCAGCAGCTTAGCGGGGGCCAGGGCCCCTGAAGCTTTCTTT	CASSLAGARAPEAFF
TRBV3-1/TRBV3-2	TRBD1	TRBJ2-4	-	TGTGCCAGCAGAGAGGGATCAGGGGGCAGATTCGACATTCAGTACTTC	CASREGSGGRFDIQYF
TRBV19	TRBD1	TRBJ2-1	few	TGTGCCAGTAGTATAAACAGGGGGCTCAATGAGCAGTTCTTC	CASSINRGLNEQFF
TRBV9	-	TRBJ1-1	-	TGTGCCAGCAGCGTAAGTAGGGGCACTGAAGCTTTCTTT	CASSVSRGTEAFF
TRBV10-3	-	TRBJ2-1	once	TGTGCCATCAGTGTCATGCGGGGCAATGAGCAGTTCTTC	CAISVMRGNEQFF
TRBV5-8	TRBD2	TRBJ2-7	-	TGTGCCAGCAGCCCCGGGACTAGCCCAAACTCCTACGAGCAGTACTTC	CASSPGTSPNSYEQYF
TRBV3-1/TRBV3-2	TRBD2	TRBJ2-7	-	TGTGCCAGCACCCCGGTGGGGTCTAGCGGGGACCACGAGCAGTACTTC	CASTPVGSSGDHEQYF
TRBV5-6	-	TRBJ2-5	-	TGTGCCAGCAGCTTGGGGCGGATCCAAGAGACCCAGTACTTC	CASSLGRIQETQYF
TRBV5-1	TRBD1	TRBJ2-3	few	TGCGCCAGCAGCTCGGGGACAGGGGCGGACACAGATACGCAGTATTTT	CASSSGTGADTDTQYF
TRBV5-5	TRBD2	TRBJ2-1	-	TGTGCCAGCAGCGATTCTTTAGCGGGGGGGCCGTATGAGCAGTTCTTC	CASSDSLAGGPYEQFF
TRBV11-3	-	TRBJ2-2	once	TGTGCCAGCAGCTTAGGATTTGCGGGGCCCCGCGGGGAGCTGTTTTTT	CASSLGFAGPRGELFF
TRBV19	TRBD1	TRBJ2-3	-	TGTGCCAGCCCCATCCGGGACAGGGGGCGAACAGATACGCAGTATTTT	CASPIRDRGRTDTQYF
TRBV5-6	TRBD1	TRBJ1-6	-	TGTGCCAGCAGCTTGGCCGTAAAGGGGGCGTATTCACCCCTCCACTTT	CASSLAVKGAYSPLHF
TRBV5-1	-	TRBJ2-7	-	TGCGCCAGCAGCGAGACAGGCCTATACGAGCAGTACTTC	CASSETGLYEQYF
TRBV9	TRBD2	TRBJ2-5	-	TGTGCCAGCAGCCCACCAGCGGGGGGGAGTCCCCTCCAAGAGACCCAGTACTTC	CASSPPAGGSPLQETQYF
TRBV19	TRBD2	TRBJ2-1	once	TGTGCCAGTAGTATCCAGCGGGGGGGCTCCTACAATGAGCAGTTCTTC	CASSIQRGGSYNEQFF
TRBV3-1/TRBV3-2	TRBD1	TRBJ2-7	few	TGTGCCAGCAGTCTGACAGGGTACGAGCAGTACTTC	CASSLTGYEQYF
TRBV6-2/TRBV6-3	TRBD1	TRBJ2-5	-	TGTGCCAGCAGCAACAGGGGGCAGACCCAGTACTTC	CASSNRGQTQYF
TRBV7-6	-	TRBJ2-1	-	TGTGCCAGCAGCTTAGAAGGGGCACCTAGCTCCTACAATGAGCAGTTCTTC	CASSLEGAPSSYNEQFF
TRBV6-7	-	TRBJ1-6	-	TGTGCCAGCAGTGAGATGAGCTCCTATAATTCACCCCTCCACTTT	CASSEMSSYNSPLHF
TRBV11-2	-	TRBJ2-7	once	TGTGCCAGCAGCCCGGGGGGCGGGGGCTCCTACGAGCAGTACTTC	CASSPGGGGSYEQYF
TRBV18	TRBD1	TRBJ1-1	-	TGTGCCAGCTCACCACCGGGACAGGGGGCGACTGAAGCTTTCTTT	CASSPPGQGATEAFF
TRBV14	-	TRBJ1-1	-	TGTGCCAGCAGCCAAGTTTTCAGCGGCACTGAAGCTTTCTTT	CASSQVFSGTEAFF
TRBV4-2	-	TRBJ1-1	-	TGTGCCAGCAGCCAAGACCCGGTATCGGACACTGAAGCTTTCTTT	CASSQDPVSDTEAFF
TRBV21-1	-	TRBJ2-5	-	TGTGCCAGCAGACGGAGCCAAGAGACCCAGTACTTC	CASRRSQETQYF
TRBV6-5	TRBD1	TRBJ1-1	-	TGTGCCAGCAGTTACCATCCAGGACAGGGCACTGAAGCTTTCTTT	CASSYHPGQGTEAFF
TRBV6-5	-	TRBJ2-5	-	TGTGCCAGCAGACACCAGGGTGGGCGAGGAGAGACCCAGTACTTC	CASRHQGGRGETQYF
TRBV25-1	-	TRBJ1-1	-	TGTGCCAGCACTCTATCAGAGGGCTACGGCACTGAAGCTTTCTTT	CASTLSEGYGTEAFF
TRBV3-1/TRBV3-2	TRBD1	TRBJ1-2	few	TGTGCCAGCAGCCTAGGGGGCTACTATGGCTACACCTTC	CASSLGGYYGYTF
TRBV18	-	TRBJ2-2	-	TGTGCCAGCAGGATTACAGGGCCGGGGAACACCGGGGAGCTGTTTTTT	CASRITGPGNTGELFF
TRBV2	-	TRBJ2-1	-	TGTGCCAGTGGGGGAAGGGACACCATTCGCGAGCAGTTCTTC	CASGGRDTIREQFF
TRBV11-2	TRBD1	TRBJ2-5	-	TGTGCCAGCAGCTTAGAGGGGACAGGGGAAGAGACCCAGTACTTC	CASSLEGTGEETQYF
TRBV11-2	-	TRBJ1-2	-	TGTGCCAGCAGCCGGGTTAACTATGGCTACACCTTC	CASSRVNYGYTF
TRBV20-1	TRBD2	TRBJ2-7	-	TGCAGTGCTAGTGGAGGTAGCGGGGACGACGAGCAGTACTTC	CSASGGSGDDEQYF
TRBV27	-	TRBJ2-7	-	TGTGCCAGCAGTTTGACTAGATCCTCCTACGAGCAGTACTTC	CASSLTRSSYEQYF
TRBV3-1/TRBV3-2	TRBD1	TRBJ2-7	-	TGTGCCAGCAGCCGTGGCCCAGGGGGCCGGAACGAGCAGTACTTC	CASSRGPGGRNEQYF
TRBV2	-	TRBJ2-1	-	TGTGCCAGCAGTGAAGCGCAGGTTTGGAATGAGCAGTTCTTC	CASSEAQVWNEQFF
TRBV6-5	-	TRBJ1-2	-	TGTGCCAGCAGGACGACAGAACCCTATGGCTACACCTTC	CASRTTEPYGYTF
TRBV15	-	TRBJ2-7	-	TGTGCCACCAGCAGAGCTCTGGCCGACAGGAACGAGCAGTACTTC	CATSRALADRNEQYF
TRBV6-1	TRBD1	TRBJ1-1	-	TGTGCCAGCAGTGATATATGGGCAGGGGGATCGAACACTGAAGCTTTCTTT	CASSDIWAGGSNTEAFF
TRBV6-5	TRBD1	TRBJ2-7	-	TGTGCCAGCAGTCCGGACAGGGGCGACGAGCAGTACTTC	CASSPDRGDEQYF
TRBV6-5	-	TRBJ2-2	-	TGTGCCAGCAGTTACGTTAGGAACACCGGGGAGCTGTTTTTT	CASSYVRNTGELFF
TRBV15	-	TRBJ1-6	-	TGTGCCACCAGCAGAGTAACAGGAACCTTCCACTTT	CATSRVTGTFHF
TRBV5-6	-	TRBJ1-2	-	TGTGCCAGCAGCACCAAACAAGGCTACACCTTC	CASSTKQGYTF
TRBV19	-	TRBJ1-6	-	TGTGCCAGTAGGACAGGAAATTCACCCCTCCACTTT	CASRTGNSPLHF
TRBV7-2	-	TRBJ2-1	-	TGTGCCAGCAGCTTGGACGGGAGCTCCTACAATGAGCAGTTCTTC	CASSLDGSSYNEQFF
TRBV3-1/TRBV3-2	-	TRBJ1-5	-	TGTGCCAGCAGCCAAGATACGGGTGCGGGCAATCAGCCCCAGCATTTT	CASSQDTGAGNQPQHF
TRBV28	TRBD2	TRBJ2-1	-	TGTGCCAGCAGTTTAGAGCGGGGGGTGCTCAATGAGCAGTTCTTC	CASSLERGVLNEQFF
TRBV7-9	TRBD2	TRBJ2-5	once	TGTGCCAGCAGCTCCAGACTAGCCTTGGAGACCCAGTACTTC	CASSSRLALETQYF
TRBV7-6	TRBD1	TRBJ2-7	once	TGTGCCAGCAGCTTGGGAGGGGACAGGGCCTACGAGCAGTACTTC	CASSLGGDRAYEQYF
TRBV6-6	TRBD1	TRBJ1-1	-	TGTGCCAGCAATCGAAAGGGGGCTACTGAAGCTTTCTTT	CASNRKGATEAFF
TRBV19	-	TRBJ1-1	once	TGTGCCAGTAGTCTCCCGGGTATCCCTGAAGCTTTCTTT	CASSLPGIPEAFF
TRBV7-3	-	TRBJ1-2	-	TGTGCCAGCAGCTTAAAGCGGGAAGTAAAACACTATGGCTACACCTTC	CASSLKREVKHYGYTF
TRBV27	-	TRBJ1-5	-	TGTGCCAGCAGTCAACCCCGGGCGAGGGACAATCAGCCCCAGCATTTT	CASSQPRARDNQPQHF